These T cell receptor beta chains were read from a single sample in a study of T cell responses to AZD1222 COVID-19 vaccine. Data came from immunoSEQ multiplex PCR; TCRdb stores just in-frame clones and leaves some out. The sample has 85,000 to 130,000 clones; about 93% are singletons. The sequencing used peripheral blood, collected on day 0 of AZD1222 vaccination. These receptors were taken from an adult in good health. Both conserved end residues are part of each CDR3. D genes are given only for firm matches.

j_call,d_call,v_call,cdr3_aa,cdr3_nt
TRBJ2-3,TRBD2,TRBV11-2,CASSLTGGPTYTQYF,TGTGCCAGCAGCTTAACGGGAGGCCCTACATATACGCAGTATTTT
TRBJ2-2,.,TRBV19,CASSLGGGTNTGELFF,TGTGCCAGTAGTCTAGGGGGCGGGACGAACACCGGGGAGCTGTTTTTT
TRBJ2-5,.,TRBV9,CASSVVGDEETQYF,TGTGCCAGCAGCGTAGTTGGGGATGAAGAGACCCAGTACTTC
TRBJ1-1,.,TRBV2,CASSVGTTYTEAFF,TGTGCCAGCAGTGTAGGGACAACCTACACTGAAGCTTTCTTT
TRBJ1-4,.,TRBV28,CASSRTGLNEKLFF,TGTGCCAGCAGTCGGACCGGACTTAATGAAAAACTGTTTTTT
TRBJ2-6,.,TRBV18,CASSPGTARSGANVLTF,TGTGCCAGCTCGCCAGGGACCGCCCGCTCTGGGGCCAACGTCCTGACTTTC
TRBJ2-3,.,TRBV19,CASSRTESTDTQYF,TGTGCCAGTAGTAGGACAGAAAGCACAGATACGCAGTATTTT
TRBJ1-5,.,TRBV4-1,CASSQGEEQPQHF,TGCGCCAGCAGCCAAGGTGAGGAACAGCCCCAGCATTTT
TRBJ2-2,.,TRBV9,CASSVVGAGELFF,TGTGCCAGCAGCGTAGTGGGGGCCGGGGAGCTGTTTTTT
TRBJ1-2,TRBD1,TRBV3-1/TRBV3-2,CASSQGPGQGIF,TGTGCCAGCAGCCAAGGGCCAGGACAGGGGATCTTC
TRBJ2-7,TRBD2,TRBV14,CASSQDSGRASYEQYF,TGTGCCAGCAGCCAAGATTCCGGGAGGGCCTCCTACGAGCAGTACTTC
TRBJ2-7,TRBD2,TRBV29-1,CSAWMKLSGRFSYEQYF,TGCAGCGCCTGGATGAAACTAAGCGGGAGATTTTCCTACGAGCAGTACTTC
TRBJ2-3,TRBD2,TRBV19,CASRGTSLGDYDTQYF,TGTGCCAGTAGGGGGACTAGCCTAGGGGATTACGATACGCAGTATTTT
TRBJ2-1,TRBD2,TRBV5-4,CASSSRLADEQFF,TGTGCCAGCAGCTCCCGACTAGCGGATGAGCAGTTCTTC
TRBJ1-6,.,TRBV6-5,CASARGVWYNSPLHF,TGTGCCAGCGCACGTGGGGTCTGGTACAATTCACCCCTCCACTTT
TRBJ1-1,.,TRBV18,CASSQSWNTEAFF,TGTGCCAGCTCCCAGAGCTGGAACACTGAAGCTTTCTTT